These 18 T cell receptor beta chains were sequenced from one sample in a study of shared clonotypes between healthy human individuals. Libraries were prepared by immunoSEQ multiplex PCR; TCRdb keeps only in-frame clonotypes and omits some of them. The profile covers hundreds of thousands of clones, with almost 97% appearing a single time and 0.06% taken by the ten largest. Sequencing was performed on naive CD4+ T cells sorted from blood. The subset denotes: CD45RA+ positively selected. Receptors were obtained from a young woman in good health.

In DNA form, the CDR3 reads TGTGCCAGCAGTTTATTAGGGGCGAATTCACCCCTCCACTTT. It yields the protein CASSLLGANSPLHF. The V call is TRBV28, the J call TRBJ1-6; D possibly corresponds to TRBD1 (5 bases). V lost 1 base and J lost 7, with 8 bases in between. The CDR3 extends over 14 amino acids. CDR1 MDHEN and CDR2 SYDVKM come from the germline V gene.

For the CDR3, the DNA is TGTGCCAGCAGCTTACGCGGGGCGAACACTGAAGCTTTCTTT. This codes for CASSLRGANTEAFF. The gene calls are TRBV11-3 and TRBJ1-1; D may be TRBD1 (5 bases). V was shortened by 2 bases and J by 1 base, with 8 bases between the two germline ends. Germline CDR1 SGHNT, CDR2 YENEEA. This CDR3 is built from 14 residues.

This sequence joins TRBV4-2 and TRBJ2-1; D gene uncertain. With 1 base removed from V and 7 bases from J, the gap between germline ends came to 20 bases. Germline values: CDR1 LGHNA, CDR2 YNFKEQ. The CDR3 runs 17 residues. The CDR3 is CASSQVQRSLVMNEQFF. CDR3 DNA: TGTGCCAGCAGCCAAGTTCAAAGGTCGTTGGTAATGAATGAGCAGTTCTTC.

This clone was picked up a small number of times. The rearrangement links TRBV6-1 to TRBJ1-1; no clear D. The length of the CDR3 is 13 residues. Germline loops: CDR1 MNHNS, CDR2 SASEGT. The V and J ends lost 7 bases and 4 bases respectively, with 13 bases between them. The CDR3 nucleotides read TGTGCCAGCACCACCGAGTCGTTCACTGAAGCTTTCTTT. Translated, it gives CASTTESFTEAFF.

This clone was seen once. The CDR3 loop reads CASRHSNTEAFF. The CDR3, as DNA: TGTGCCAGCAGGCACAGTAACACTGAAGCTTTCTTT. The genes are TRBV6-5 and TRBJ1-1; D is unresolved. With 6 bases removed from V and 2 bases from J, the gap between germline ends came to 7 bases. This CDR3 has 12 amino acids. Germline CDR1 reads MNHEY; CDR2 reads SVGAGI.

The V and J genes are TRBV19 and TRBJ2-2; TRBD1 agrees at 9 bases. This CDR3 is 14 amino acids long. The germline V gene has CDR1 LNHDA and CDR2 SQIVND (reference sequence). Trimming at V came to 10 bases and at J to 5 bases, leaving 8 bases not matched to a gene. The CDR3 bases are TGTGCCACCTCCGGGACAGGGATAACCGGGGAGCTGTTTTTT. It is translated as CATSGTGITGELFF.

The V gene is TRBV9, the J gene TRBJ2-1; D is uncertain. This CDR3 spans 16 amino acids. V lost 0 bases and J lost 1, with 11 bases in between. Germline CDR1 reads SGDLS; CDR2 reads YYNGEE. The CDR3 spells CASSVAGSLSYNEQFF. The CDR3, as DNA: TGTGCCAGCAGCGTAGCTGGGTCCCTATCCTACAATGAGCAGTTCTTC.

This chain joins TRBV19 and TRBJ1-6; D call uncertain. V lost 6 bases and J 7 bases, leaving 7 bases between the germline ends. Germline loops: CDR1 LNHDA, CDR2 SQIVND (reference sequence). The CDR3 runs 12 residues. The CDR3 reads CASSAANSPLHF. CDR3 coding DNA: TGTGCCAGTAGCGCTGCGAATTCACCCCTCCACTTT.

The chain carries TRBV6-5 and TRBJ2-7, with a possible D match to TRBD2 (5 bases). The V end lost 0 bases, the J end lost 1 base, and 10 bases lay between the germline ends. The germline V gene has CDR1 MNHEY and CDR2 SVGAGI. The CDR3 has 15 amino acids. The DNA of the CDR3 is TGTGCCAGCAGTTACTCGAAAACTAGTTCCTACGAGCAGTACTTC. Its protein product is CASSYSKTSSYEQYF.

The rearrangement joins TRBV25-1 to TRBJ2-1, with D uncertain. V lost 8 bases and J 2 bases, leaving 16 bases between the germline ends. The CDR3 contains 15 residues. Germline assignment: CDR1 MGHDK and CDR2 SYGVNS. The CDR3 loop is CASSVRVQTYNEQFF. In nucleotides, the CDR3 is TGTGCCAGCTCTGTAAGGGTCCAGACCTACAATGAGCAGTTCTTC.

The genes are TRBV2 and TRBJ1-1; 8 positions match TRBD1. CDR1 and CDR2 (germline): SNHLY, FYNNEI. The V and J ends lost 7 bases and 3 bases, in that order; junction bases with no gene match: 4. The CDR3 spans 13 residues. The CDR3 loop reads CASTDRAYTEAFF. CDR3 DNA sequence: TGTGCCAGCACGGACAGGGCGTACACTGAAGCTTTCTTT.

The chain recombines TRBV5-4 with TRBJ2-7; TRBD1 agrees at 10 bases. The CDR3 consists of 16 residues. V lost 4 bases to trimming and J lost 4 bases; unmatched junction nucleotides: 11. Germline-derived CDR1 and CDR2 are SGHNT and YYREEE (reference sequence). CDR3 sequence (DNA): TGTGCCAGCAGCCCCACGCCGAGACAGGGGGCTTACGAGCAGTACTTC. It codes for CASSPTPRQGAYEQYF.

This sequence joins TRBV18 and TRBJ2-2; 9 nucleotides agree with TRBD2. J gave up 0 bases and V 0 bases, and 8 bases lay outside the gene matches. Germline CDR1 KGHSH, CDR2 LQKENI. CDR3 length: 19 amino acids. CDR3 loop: CASSPPLAGWRANTGELFF. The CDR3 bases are TGTGCCAGCTCACCACCTCTAGCGGGATGGAGGGCGAACACCGGGGAGCTGTTTTTT.

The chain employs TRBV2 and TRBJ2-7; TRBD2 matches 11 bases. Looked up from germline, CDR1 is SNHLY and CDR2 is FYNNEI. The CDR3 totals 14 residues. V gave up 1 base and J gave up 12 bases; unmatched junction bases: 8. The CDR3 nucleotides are TGTGCCAGCAGTGAAGGGAAAACTAGCGGGAGAGCGTACTTC. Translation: CASSEGKTSGRAYF.

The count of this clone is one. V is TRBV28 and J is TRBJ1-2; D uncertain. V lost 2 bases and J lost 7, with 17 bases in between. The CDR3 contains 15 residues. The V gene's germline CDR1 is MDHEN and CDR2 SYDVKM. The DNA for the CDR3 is TGTGCCAGCAGTTTAAGGCCGGGATGGAGTTCTGGCTACACCTTC. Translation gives CASSLRPGWSSGYTF.

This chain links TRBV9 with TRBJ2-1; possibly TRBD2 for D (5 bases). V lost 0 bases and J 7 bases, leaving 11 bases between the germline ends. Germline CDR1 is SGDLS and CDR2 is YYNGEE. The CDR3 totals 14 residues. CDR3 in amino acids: CASSVGGERNEQFF. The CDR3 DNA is TGTGCCAGCAGCGTAGGGGGAGAAAGGAATGAGCAGTTCTTC.

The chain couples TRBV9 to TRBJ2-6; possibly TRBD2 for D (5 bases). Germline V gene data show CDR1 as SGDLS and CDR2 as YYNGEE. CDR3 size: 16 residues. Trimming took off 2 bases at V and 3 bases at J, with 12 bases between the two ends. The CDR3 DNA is TGTGCCAGCAGCGTTAGTAAGAGGGTTGGGGCCAACGTCCTGACTTTC. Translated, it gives CASSVSKRVGANVLTF.

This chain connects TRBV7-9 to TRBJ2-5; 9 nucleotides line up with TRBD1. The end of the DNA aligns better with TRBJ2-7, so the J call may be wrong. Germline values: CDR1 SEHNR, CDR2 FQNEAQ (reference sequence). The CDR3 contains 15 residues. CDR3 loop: CASSLGQGYSYEQYF. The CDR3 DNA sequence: TGTGCCAGCAGCTTGGGACAGGGCTACTCCTACGAGCAGTACTTC.